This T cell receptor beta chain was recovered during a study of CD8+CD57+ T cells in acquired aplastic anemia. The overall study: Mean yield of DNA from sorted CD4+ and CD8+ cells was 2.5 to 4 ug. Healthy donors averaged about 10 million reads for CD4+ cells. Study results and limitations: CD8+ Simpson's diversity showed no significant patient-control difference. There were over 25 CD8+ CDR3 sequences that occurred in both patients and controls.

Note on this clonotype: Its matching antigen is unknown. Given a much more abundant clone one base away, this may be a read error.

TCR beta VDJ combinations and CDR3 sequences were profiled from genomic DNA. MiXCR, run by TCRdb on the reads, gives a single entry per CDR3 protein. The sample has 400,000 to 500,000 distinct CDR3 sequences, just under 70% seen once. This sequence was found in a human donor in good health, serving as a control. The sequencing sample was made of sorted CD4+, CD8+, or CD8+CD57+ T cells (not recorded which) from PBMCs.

Written as DNA, the CDR3 is TGCGCCAGCAGCTTGCAACAGGGGAATTCACCCCTCCGCTTT. It translates to CASSLQQGNSPLRF. The chain has TRBV5-1 and TRBJ1-6; TRBD1 aligns across 7 bases. The CDR3 runs to 14 residues. Germline CDR1 is SGHRS and CDR2 is YFSETQ. Full variable domain (missing parts from reference TRBV5-1 and TRBJ1-6): KAGVTQTPRYLIKTRGQQVTLSCSPISGHRSVSWYQQTPGQGLQFLFEYFSETQRNKGNFPGRFSGRQFSNSRSEMNVSTLELGDSALYLCASSLQQGNSPLRFGNGTRLTVT.